This T cell receptor (beta chain) was captured by sequencing in a study of vaccination effects on CD4 cells after COVID-19. The table came from immunoSEQ multiplex PCR; TCRdb's copy has only in-frame clones and leaves some out. The table has about 55,000 clones, around 67% seen once; the top ten hold 18%. As regards this clone: Its specificity is unknown.

After expansion with viral peptide pools in the ViraFEST assay, antigen-specific CD4+ T cells were sequenced. CD4+ T cell isolation took place after less than 13 days of culture. None of these healthy vaccinees had been infected with SARS-CoV-2 before vaccination. Cultivation was performed at roughly 2.2 million PBMC per well with about 9 IU/ml IL-2 and about 10 ug/ml peptides added. Germline V gene lookup returns CDR1 MNHNS and CDR2 SASEGT. Trimming took 1 base from V and 0 from J, leaving 7 bases between them. The CDR3 is made up of 15 amino acids. This sequence originates from a human donor who received a COVID-19 vaccine. The chain employs TRBV6-1 and TRBJ1-3; D gene uncertain. The sample in question was CD4+ T cells from PBMCs cultured with SARS-CoV-2 spike peptides, obtained before COVID-19 vaccination. CDR3 in amino acids: CASSEGAYSGNTIYF. CDR3 sequence (DNA): TGTGCCAGCAGTGAAGGGGCTTACTCTGGAAACACCATATATTTT.